This T cell receptor beta chain derives from a study of CD8+CD57+ T cells in acquired aplastic anemia. This clonotype was recorded many times. Trimming removed 4 bases at V and 7 bases at J, with 16 bases between. Germline CDR1 is LNHNV and CDR2 is YYDKDF (reference sequence). The CDR3 has 14 amino acids. CDR3 and TCR beta VDJ profiling relied on genomic DNA as the template. From the reads, TCRdb called clonotypes with MiXCR, one entry per CDR3 protein. The repertoire includes some 190,000 distinct CDR3 sequences, just over 45% of them detected once, and approximately 3% sits in the top ten. The chain couples TRBV15 to TRBJ1-1; tentatively, D is TRBD1 (6 bases). The source is a human donor in good health. Sequencing was performed on sorted CD4+, CD8+, or CD8+CD57+ T cells (not recorded which) from PBMCs. CDR3 residues: CATSKHDRNREAFF. CDR3 nucleotide sequence: TGTGCCACCAGCAAGCACGACAGGAACCGTGAAGCTTTCTTT.